The 24 T cell receptor beta chains below come from one sample, sequenced in a study of Graves' ophthalmopathy and Graves' hyperthyroidism. Scientists amplified the TCR beta CDR3 regions from RNA transcripts. The authors performed first-round RT-PCR with HTBI primers and then a second-round multiplex PCR. MiXCR, run by TCRdb on the multiplex PCR reads, gives a single entry per CDR3 protein. Of around 1.1 million distinct CDR3 sequences listed, around a third are singletons. Sequencing input: peripheral blood or thyroid tissue (not recorded which). The origin of the receptors is an adult man with Graves' hyperthyroidism.

The chain carries TRBV10-3 and TRBJ1-1; D perhaps matches TRBD1 (6 bases). Germline values: CDR1 ENHRY, CDR2 SYGVKD. This CDR3 region has 13 residues. Trimming took off 8 bases at V and 7 bases at J, with 17 bases between the two ends. CDR3 residues: CAIQRGGANEAFF. The CDR3 DNA follows: TGTGCCATCCAGAGGGGGGGCGCCAATGAAGCTTTCTTT.

The table lists this clonotype with many counts. This rearrangement joins TRBV5-1 to TRBJ1-1, with D hard to call. The CDR3 has 18 residues. Trimming took 0 bases from V and 1 from J, leaving 19 bases between them. The germline V gene has CDR1 SGHRS and CDR2 YFSETQ. This CDR3 reads CASSLAVAGGRENTEAFF. CDR3 in DNA: TGCGCCAGCAGCTTGGCCGTAGCTGGCGGACGGGAGAACACTGAAGCTTTCTTT.

This clonotype was detected ten times or more. This chain uses TRBV29-1 with TRBJ1-3; TRBD1 agrees at 7 bases. Germline V CDR1 and CDR2: SQVTM, ANQGSEA. The CDR3 is 14 amino acids. The V gene end was trimmed by 3 bases and the J gene end by 4 bases; junction bases not matched to a gene: 6. The CDR3 DNA sequence: TGCAGCGTTGAGACAGGGCTAGGGGGAAACACCATATATTTT. Amino acid sequence: CSVETGLGGNTIYF.

This clonotype has ten or more counts. The gene calls are TRBV9 and TRBJ1-1, with unresolved D. This CDR3 comprises 13 residues. In germline, CDR1 is SGDLS, CDR2 YYNGEE. Trimming removed 4 bases from V and 4 bases from J, with 11 bases in between. CDR3 region: CASSSPVGTEAFF. CDR3 in DNA: TGTGCCAGCAGCTCCCCTGTGGGCACTGAAGCTTTCTTT.

V usage is TRBV5-1 and J usage is TRBJ2-2, with D possibly being TRBD2 (5 bases). CDR1 and CDR2 (germline): SGHRS, YFSETQ. CDR3 length: 15 amino acids. V lost 4 bases and J lost 6, with 16 bases in between. CDR3 bases: TGCGCCAGCAGCAAAACTAGGACCTCGGCCGGGGAGCTGTTTTTT. Its protein is CASSKTRTSAGELFF.

This clonotype turned up a few times. The genes are TRBV7-3 and TRBJ1-2; maybe TRBD1 (6 bases). CDR3 length equals 13 residues. Trimming removed 5 bases from V and 8 bases from J, with 15 bases in between. Germline values: CDR1 SGHTA, CDR2 FQGTGA. This CDR3 is CASSAQRGEGYTF. The CDR3 DNA reads as TGTGCCAGCAGCGCCCAGAGGGGGGAAGGCTACACCTTC.

Note on this clonotype: A read error may account for a junction end that differs from germline. The chain uses TRBV10-3 and TRBJ1-5; unclear D gene. The germline V gene encodes CDR1 ENHRY and CDR2 SYGVKD. This CDR3 has 14 amino acids. CDR3 amino acids: CAIGEGPDNQPQHF. For the CDR3, the DNA is TGTGCCATCGGTGAAGGACCGGACAATCAGCCCCAGCATTTT.

On this clonotype: A much larger clonotype is one base distant, so this may be a read error. The CDR3 coding sequence is TGTGCCAGCGGCTTAGGCAGCGTTTCCACTGAAGCTTTCTTT. Protein: CASGLGSVSTEAFF. The J gene is TRBJ1-1, the V gene TRBV13; D call uncertain. CDR3 length: 14 residues. Looked up from germline, CDR1 is PRHDT and CDR2 is FYEKMQ (reference sequence). The variable domain in full, with the rest retrieved from reference TRBV13 and TRBJ1-1, is AAGVIQSPRHLIKEKRETATLKCYPIPRHDTVYWYQQGPGQDPQFLISFYEKMQSDKGSIPDRFSAQQFSDYHSELNMSSLELGDSALYFCASGLGSVSTEAFFGQGTRLTVV.

Points on this clonotype: A much larger clone is a single base away; this may be a read error. The CDR3 DNA reads TGCAGCGTGCCAATTTACGGGAACACCGGGGAGCTGCTTTTT. Protein product: CSVPIYGNTGELLF. The chain recombines TRBV29-1 with TRBJ2-2, with a possible D match to TRBD2 (5 bases). Germline CDR1 reads SQVTM; CDR2 reads ANQGSEA. This CDR3 has 14 amino acids.

Ten or more counts support this clonotype. The V gene is TRBV29-1, the J gene TRBJ1-2, with D possibly TRBD1 on 5 matching bases. The ends were cut back, 8 bases at V and 3 bases at J, with 13 bases in the middle. The germline V gene has CDR1 SQVTM and CDR2 ANQGSEA. There are 12 residues in the CDR3. The CDR3 loop reads CSTLQVDYGYTF. DNA of the CDR3: TGCAGCACCCTACAGGTAGACTATGGCTACACCTTC.

Regarding this clonotype: The CDR3 end shows no conserved phenylalanine or tryptophan, and so a read error is likely. The chain uses TRBV10-3 and TRBJ2-7; D unclear. V lost 4 bases and J lost 10, with 5 bases in between. This CDR3 contains 9 residues. Germline CDR1 reads ENHRY; CDR2 reads SYGVKD. The DNA for the CDR3 is TGTGCCATCAGTGGGGGACAGTACACC. It yields the protein CAISGGQYT.

This clonotype was observed at least ten times. V is TRBV25-1 and J is TRBJ2-7; D remains ambiguous. The CDR3 totals 11 residues. Germline assignment: CDR1 MGHDK and CDR2 SYGVNS. V shed 1 base and J shed 6 bases, with 4 bases lying between them. CDR3 amino acids: CASSELSEQYF. The CDR3 nucleotides are TGTGCCAGCAGTGAATTGAGCGAGCAGTACTTC.

The V and J genes are TRBV12-3 or TRBV12-4 and TRBJ1-4; 7 bases map to TRBD1. This CDR3 is 16 amino acids long. V lost 4 bases, J lost 1 base, and 6 bases stayed unmatched. The CDR3 coding sequence is TGTGCCAGCAGTTCAGGGGGGGACAGAACTAATGAAAAACTGTTTTTT. As protein: CASSSGGDRTNEKLFF.

The gene calls are TRBV25-1 and TRBJ2-5; D perhaps matches TRBD1 (5 bases). Deletions cut 3 bases from V and 4 bases from J, with 12 bases between. Germline lookup yields CDR1 MGHDK and CDR2 SYGVNS. The CDR3 sequence is 14 residues long. CDR3 coding DNA: TGTGCCAGCAGTGATTCAGGGAACGGAGAGACCCAGTACTTC. Translated, it gives CASSDSGNGETQYF. Full variable domain (rest looked up from reference TRBV25-1 and TRBJ2-5): EADIYQTPRYLVIGTGKKITLECSQTMGHDKMYWYQQDPGMELHLIHYSYGVNSTEKGDLSSESTVSRIRTEHFPLTLESARPSHTSQYLCASSDSGNGETQYFGPGTRLLVL.

The chain has TRBV4-3 and TRBJ2-7; D unclear. Germline V gene data show CDR1 as LGHNA and CDR2 as YSLEER. This CDR3 contains 14 residues. The germline V and J ends were trimmed by 0 bases and 4 bases, with 10 bases remaining between them. The CDR3 region has the DNA TGCGCCAGCAGCCAAGATTCCCGATCGTACGAGCAGTACTTC. Its translation is CASSQDSRSYEQYF.

This clonotype was seen ten or more times. V and J are TRBV25-1 and TRBJ1-6; D uncertain. The CDR3 contains 16 residues. Germline lookup yields CDR1 MGHDK and CDR2 SYGVNS. V was shortened by 5 bases and J by 3 bases, with 14 bases between the two germline ends. The CDR3 coding sequence is TGTGCCAGCAGTACCACCGGACCGATCTATAATTCACCCCTCCACTTT. This encodes CASSTTGPIYNSPLHF.

This clonotype was seen at least ten times. The chain employs TRBV2 and TRBJ1-4; D call uncertain. Trimming pared 3 bases from V and 10 bases from J, leaving 9 bases between. Germline loops: CDR1 SNHLY, CDR2 FYNNEI. The CDR3 is 12 residues long. The CDR3 nucleotides are TGTGCCAGCAGTGAGGACTTCGGAAAACTGTTTTTT. Translated: CASSEDFGKLFF.

This clonotype was recorded at least ten times. The chain employs TRBV7-6 and TRBJ2-7; D perhaps matches TRBD2 (6 bases). Germline V gives CDR1 SGHVS, CDR2 FNYEAQ. Trimming pared 5 bases from V and 6 bases from J, leaving 14 bases between. The CDR3 runs 13 residues. CDR3 in amino acids: CASSTQPGGEQYF. The CDR3 nucleotides are TGTGCCAGCAGCACCCAGCCCGGGGGCGAGCAGTACTTC.

This clonotype was recorded once. The V and J genes are TRBV11-2 and TRBJ2-7, with D perhaps TRBD1 or TRBD2 (5 bases each). Trimming shortened V by 8 bases and J by 2 bases, and 13 bases separated the two germline ends. The germline V gene has CDR1 SGHAT and CDR2 FQNNGV. This CDR3 is built from 13 residues. In nucleotides, the CDR3 is TGTGCCAGCTTAGGCCAGGGACCCTACGAGCAGTACTTC. Translating it yields CASLGQGPYEQYF.

The chain recombines TRBV5-6 with TRBJ2-2; the D is unclear. Deletions cut 2 bases from V and 5 bases from J, with 16 bases between. CDR1 is SGHDT and CDR2 is YYEEEE in the germline V gene. CDR3 size: 16 residues. This CDR3 reads CASSFSVQKETGELFF. The CDR3 DNA reads as TGTGCCAGCAGCTTCTCGGTACAAAAGGAGACCGGGGAGCTGTTTTTT.

As concerns this clonotype: A read error may explain this, as a much larger clone is one base away. The chain couples TRBV20-1 to TRBJ1-5; D not certain. This CDR3 comprises 16 residues. CDR1 and CDR2 from the germline V gene are DFQATT and SNEGSKA (reference sequence). The CDR3 sequence: CSVRPRGLGFGQPQHF. The CDR3 nucleotides are TGCAGTGTTAGACCCAGAGGTCTCGGCTTTGGTCAGCCCCAGCATTTT.

This clonotype has ten or more counts. This sequence joins TRBV20-1 and TRBJ1-2, with TRBD1 as a possible D gene (5 bases). Trimming took 1 base from V and 7 from J, leaving 25 bases between them. CDR1 and CDR2 (germline): DFQATT, SNEGSKA (reference sequence). The CDR3 runs to 17 residues. DNA of the CDR3: TGCAGTGCTAGAGCACCCTTCCGACAGAGACCCAGTTCTGGCTACACCTTC. Translating gives CSARAPFRQRPSSGYTF.

This clonotype was seen repeatedly, ten times or more. The chain joins TRBV2 to TRBJ1-2; the match to TRBD1 covers 10 bases. The CDR3 has 15 amino acids. Germline V gene lookup returns CDR1 SNHLY and CDR2 FYNNEI. Trimming cost V 6 bases and J 1 base; bases outside gene matches: 5. CDR3 DNA sequence: TGTGCCAGCAGGGCGGGGGACAGGGGTAACTATGGCTACACCTTC. It specifies CASRAGDRGNYGYTF. The full variable domain, rest sourced from reference TRBV2 and TRBJ1-2, is EPEVTQTPSHQVTQMGQEVILRCVPISNHLYFYWYRQILGQKVEFLVSFYNNEISEKSEIFDDQFSVERPDGSNFTLKIRSTKLEDSAMYFCASRAGDRGNYGYTFGSGTRLTVV.

This clonotype has more than one count but fewer than ten. The J gene is TRBJ2-5, the V gene TRBV9, with 11 bases lining up with TRBD2. This CDR3 is 17 amino acids long. The J segment lost 3 bases and the V segment lost 0 bases, leaving 7 bases of the junction unmatched. Germline lookup yields CDR1 SGDLS and CDR2 YYNGEE. The CDR3, as DNA: TGTGCCAGCAGCGTAGATAGGCTAGCGGGAGGCGAAGAGACCCAGTACTTC. Protein: CASSVDRLAGGEETQYF.